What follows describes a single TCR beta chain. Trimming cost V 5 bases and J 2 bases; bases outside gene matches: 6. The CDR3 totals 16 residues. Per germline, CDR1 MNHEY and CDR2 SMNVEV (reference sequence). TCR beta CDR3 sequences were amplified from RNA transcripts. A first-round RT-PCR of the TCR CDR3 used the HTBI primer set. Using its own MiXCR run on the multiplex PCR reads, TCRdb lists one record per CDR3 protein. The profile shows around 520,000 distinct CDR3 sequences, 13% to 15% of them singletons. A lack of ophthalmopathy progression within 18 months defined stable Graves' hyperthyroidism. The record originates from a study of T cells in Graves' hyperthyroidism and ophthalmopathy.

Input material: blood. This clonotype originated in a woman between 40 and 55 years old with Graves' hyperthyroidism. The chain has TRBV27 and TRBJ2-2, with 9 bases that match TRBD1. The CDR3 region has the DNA TGTGCCAGCAGTACTTGGGACAGGGTAAACACCGGGGAGCTGTTTTTT. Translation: CASSTWDRVNTGELFF.